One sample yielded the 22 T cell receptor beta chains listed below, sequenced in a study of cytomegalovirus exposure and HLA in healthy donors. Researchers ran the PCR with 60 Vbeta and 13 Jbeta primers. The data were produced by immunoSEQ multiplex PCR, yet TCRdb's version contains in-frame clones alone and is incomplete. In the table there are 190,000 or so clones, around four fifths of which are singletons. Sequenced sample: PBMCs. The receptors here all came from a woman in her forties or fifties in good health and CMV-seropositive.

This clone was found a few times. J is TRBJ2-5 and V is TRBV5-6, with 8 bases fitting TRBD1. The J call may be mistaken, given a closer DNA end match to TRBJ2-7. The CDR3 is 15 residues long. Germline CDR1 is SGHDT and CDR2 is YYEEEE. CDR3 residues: CASSSRDRLAYEQYF. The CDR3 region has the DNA TGTGCCAGCAGCTCCCGGGACAGGTTAGCCTACGAGCAGTACTTC.

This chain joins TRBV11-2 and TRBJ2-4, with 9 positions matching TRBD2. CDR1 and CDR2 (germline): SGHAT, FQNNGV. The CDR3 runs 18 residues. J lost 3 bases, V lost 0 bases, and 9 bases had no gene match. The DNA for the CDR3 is TGTGCCAGCAGCTTAGATTTGCGCGGGGGGGCGGTCAAAAACATTCAGTACTTC. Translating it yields CASSLDLRGGAVKNIQYF.

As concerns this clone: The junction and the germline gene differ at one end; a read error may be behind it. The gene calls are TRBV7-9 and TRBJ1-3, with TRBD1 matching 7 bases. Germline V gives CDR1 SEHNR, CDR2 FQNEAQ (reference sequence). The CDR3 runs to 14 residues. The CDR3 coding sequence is TGTTCCAGCAGCTTAAAGATCCAGGGGGGCACCATATATTTT. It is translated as CSSSLKIQGGTIYF. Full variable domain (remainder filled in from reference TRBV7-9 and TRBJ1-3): DTGVSQNPRHKITKRGQNVTFRCDPISEHNRLYWYRQTLGQGPEFLTYFQNEAQLEKSRLLSDRFSAERPKGSFSTLEIQRTEQGDSAMYLCSSSLKIQGGTIYFGEGSWLTVV.

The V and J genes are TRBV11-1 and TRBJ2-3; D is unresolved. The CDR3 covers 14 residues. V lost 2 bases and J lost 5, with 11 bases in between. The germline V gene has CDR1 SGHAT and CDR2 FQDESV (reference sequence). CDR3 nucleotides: TGTGCCAGCAGCTTACGGCCGCCAGGAGATACGCAGTATTTT. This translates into CASSLRPPGDTQYF.

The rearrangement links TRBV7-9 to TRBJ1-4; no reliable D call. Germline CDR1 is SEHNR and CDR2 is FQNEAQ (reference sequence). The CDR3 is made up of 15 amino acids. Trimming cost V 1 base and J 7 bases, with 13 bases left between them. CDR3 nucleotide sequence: TGTGCCAGCAGCTTAGACAGCGGCCTTAGTGAAAAACTGTTTTTT. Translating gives CASSLDSGLSEKLFF.

The CDR3 nucleotides are TGTGCCAGCAGCTTTAGACAGAAAGAGACCCAGTACTTC. Its translation: CASSFRQKETQYF. The chain carries TRBV7-3 and TRBJ2-5; maybe TRBD1 (5 bases). The V gene lost 3 bases and the J gene lost 3 bases, with 8 bases spanning the gap. The CDR3 length is 13 residues. The germline CDR1 and CDR2 sequences are SGHTA and FQGTGA.

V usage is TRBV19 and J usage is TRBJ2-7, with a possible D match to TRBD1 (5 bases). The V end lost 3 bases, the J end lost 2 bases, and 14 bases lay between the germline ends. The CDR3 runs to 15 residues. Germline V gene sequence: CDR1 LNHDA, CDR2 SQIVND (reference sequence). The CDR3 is CASSISRTLPYEQYF. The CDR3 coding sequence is TGTGCCAGTAGTATCAGCAGGACACTACCCTACGAGCAGTACTTC.

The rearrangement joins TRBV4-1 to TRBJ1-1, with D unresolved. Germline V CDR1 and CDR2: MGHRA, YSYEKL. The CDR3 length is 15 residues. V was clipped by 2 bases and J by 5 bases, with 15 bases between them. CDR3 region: CASSQILAERTEAFF. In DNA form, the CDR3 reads TGCGCCAGCAGCCAAATTTTGGCGGAACGGACTGAAGCTTTCTTT.

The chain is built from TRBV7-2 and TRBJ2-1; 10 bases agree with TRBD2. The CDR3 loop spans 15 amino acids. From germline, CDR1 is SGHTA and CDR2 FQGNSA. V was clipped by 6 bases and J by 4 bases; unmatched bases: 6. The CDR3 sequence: CASRLAGSPYNEQFF. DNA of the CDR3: TGTGCCAGCAGACTAGCGGGGAGCCCTTACAATGAGCAGTTCTTC.

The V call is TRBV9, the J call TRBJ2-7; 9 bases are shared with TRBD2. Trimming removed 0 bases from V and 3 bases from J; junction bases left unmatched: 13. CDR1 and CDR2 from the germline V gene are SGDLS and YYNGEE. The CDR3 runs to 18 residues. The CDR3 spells CASSVGLAETRGHYEQYF. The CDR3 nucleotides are TGTGCCAGCAGCGTAGGACTAGCGGAGACAAGGGGCCACTACGAGCAGTACTTC. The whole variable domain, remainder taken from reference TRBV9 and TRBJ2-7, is DSGVTQTPKHLITATGQRVTLRCSPRSGDLSVYWYQQSLDQGLQFLIQYYNGEERAKGNILERFSAQQFPDLHSELNLSSLELGDSALYFCASSVGLAETRGHYEQYFGPGTRLTVT.

The CDR3: CASSSISQGARDTEAFF. CDR3 DNA: TGTGCCAGCAGCTCGATCTCGCAGGGGGCGCGGGACACTGAAGCTTTCTTT. The rearrangement joins TRBV7-9 to TRBJ1-1; 8 bases line up with TRBD1. After removal of 4 bases from V and 3 bases from J, the junction contained 13 bases not matched to a gene. Germline-derived CDR1 and CDR2 are SEHNR and FQNEAQ (reference sequence). The CDR3 runs 17 residues. Combining the CDR3 with reference TRBV7-9 and TRBJ1-1 gives the whole variable domain DTGVSQNPRHKITKRGQNVTFRCDPISEHNRLYWYRQTLGQGPEFLTYFQNEAQLEKSRLLSDRFSAERPKGSFSTLEIQRTEQGDSAMYLCASSSISQGARDTEAFFGQGTRLTVV.

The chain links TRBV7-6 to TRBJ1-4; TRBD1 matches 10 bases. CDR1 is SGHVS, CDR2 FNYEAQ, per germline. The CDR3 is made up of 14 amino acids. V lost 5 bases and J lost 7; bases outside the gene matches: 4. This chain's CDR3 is CASSPTGGSEKLFF. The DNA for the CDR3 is TGTGCCAGCAGCCCGACAGGGGGCAGTGAAAAACTGTTTTTT.

The CDR3 protein is CASSIDRQGWTF. Written as DNA, the CDR3 is TGTGCCAGTAGTATAGATCGACAGGGATGGACCTTC. This sequence joins TRBV19 and TRBJ1-2, with TRBD1 matching over 7 bases. Per the germline V gene, CDR1 is LNHDA and CDR2 is SQIVND (reference sequence). The CDR3 totals 12 residues. V dropped 0 bases and J dropped 14; count of bases not matched to a gene: 6. Full variable domain (remainder filled in from reference TRBV19 and TRBJ1-2): DGGITQSPKYLFRKEGQNVTLSCEQNLNHDAMYWYRQDPGQGLRLIYYSQIVNDFQKGDIAEGYSVSREKKESFPLTVTSAQKNPTAFYLCASSIDRQGWTFGSGTRLTVV.

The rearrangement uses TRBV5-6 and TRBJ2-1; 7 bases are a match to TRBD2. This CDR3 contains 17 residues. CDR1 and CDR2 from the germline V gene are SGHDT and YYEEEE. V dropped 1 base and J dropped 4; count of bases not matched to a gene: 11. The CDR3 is CASSLMVLADGYNEQFF. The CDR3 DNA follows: TGTGCCAGCAGCTTGATGGTCCTAGCGGACGGTTACAATGAGCAGTTCTTC.

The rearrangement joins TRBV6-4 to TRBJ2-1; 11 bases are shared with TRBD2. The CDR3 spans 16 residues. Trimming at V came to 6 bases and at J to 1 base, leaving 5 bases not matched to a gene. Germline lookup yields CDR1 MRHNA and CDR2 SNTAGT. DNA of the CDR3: TGTGCCAGCAGACATATAGCGGGAGGGTCCTACAATGAGCAGTTCTTC. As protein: CASRHIAGGSYNEQFF.

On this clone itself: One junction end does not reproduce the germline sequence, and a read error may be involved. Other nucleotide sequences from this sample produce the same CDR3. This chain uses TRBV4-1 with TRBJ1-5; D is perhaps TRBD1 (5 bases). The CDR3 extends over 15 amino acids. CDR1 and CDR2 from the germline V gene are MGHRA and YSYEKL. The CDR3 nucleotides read TGCGCCAGCAGCCAAGGGGGCTATAGCAACCAGCCCCAGCATTTT. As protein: CASSQGGYSNQPQHF.

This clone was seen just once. CDR3 coding DNA: TGTGCCAGCGGGGACAATGAAAACATTCAGTACTTC. Amino acids: CASGDNENIQYF. The chain carries TRBV2 and TRBJ2-4; possible D gene TRBD1, 6 bases. The CDR3 extends over 12 amino acids. Germline V gene sequence: CDR1 SNHLY, CDR2 FYNNEI. With 8 bases removed from V and 5 bases from J, the gap between germline ends came to 10 bases.

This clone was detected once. The CDR3 sequence is CASSLAGGPGQYF. The CDR3 coding sequence is TGTGCCAGCAGTTTAGCGGGAGGGCCTGGGCAGTACTTC. The chain has TRBV27 and TRBJ2-7; 9 bases agree with TRBD2. V was pared by 2 bases and J by 9 bases, with 5 bases of the junction left unmatched. The CDR3 runs to 13 residues. Germline V gene lookup returns CDR1 MNHEY and CDR2 SMNVEV (reference sequence).

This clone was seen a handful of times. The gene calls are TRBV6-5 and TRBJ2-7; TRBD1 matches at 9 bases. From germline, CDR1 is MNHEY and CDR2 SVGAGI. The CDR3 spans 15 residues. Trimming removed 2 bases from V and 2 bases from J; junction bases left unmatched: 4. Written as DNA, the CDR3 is TGTGCCAGCAGTTACCGGGACAGGGAGGCCTACGAGCAGTACTTC. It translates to CASSYRDREAYEQYF.

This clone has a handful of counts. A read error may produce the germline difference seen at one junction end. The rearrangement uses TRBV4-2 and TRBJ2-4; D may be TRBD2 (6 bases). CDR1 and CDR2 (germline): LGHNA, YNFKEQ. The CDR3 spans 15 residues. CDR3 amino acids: CASSQEAGIRNSQYF. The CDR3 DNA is TGTGCCAGCAGCCAAGAGGCGGGGATACGGAACAGTCAGTACTTC.

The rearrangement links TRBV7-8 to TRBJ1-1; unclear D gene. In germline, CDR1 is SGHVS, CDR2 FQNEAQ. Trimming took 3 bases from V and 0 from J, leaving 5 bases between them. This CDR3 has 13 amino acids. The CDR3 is CASSFNMNTEAFF. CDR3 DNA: TGTGCCAGCAGCTTCAACATGAACACTGAAGCTTTCTTT.

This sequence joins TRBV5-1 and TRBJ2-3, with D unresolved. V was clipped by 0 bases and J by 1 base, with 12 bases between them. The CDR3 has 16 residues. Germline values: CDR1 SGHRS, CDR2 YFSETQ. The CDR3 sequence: CASSLVVSLGTDTQYF. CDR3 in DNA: TGCGCCAGCAGCTTGGTGGTTAGCCTTGGCACAGATACGCAGTATTTT.